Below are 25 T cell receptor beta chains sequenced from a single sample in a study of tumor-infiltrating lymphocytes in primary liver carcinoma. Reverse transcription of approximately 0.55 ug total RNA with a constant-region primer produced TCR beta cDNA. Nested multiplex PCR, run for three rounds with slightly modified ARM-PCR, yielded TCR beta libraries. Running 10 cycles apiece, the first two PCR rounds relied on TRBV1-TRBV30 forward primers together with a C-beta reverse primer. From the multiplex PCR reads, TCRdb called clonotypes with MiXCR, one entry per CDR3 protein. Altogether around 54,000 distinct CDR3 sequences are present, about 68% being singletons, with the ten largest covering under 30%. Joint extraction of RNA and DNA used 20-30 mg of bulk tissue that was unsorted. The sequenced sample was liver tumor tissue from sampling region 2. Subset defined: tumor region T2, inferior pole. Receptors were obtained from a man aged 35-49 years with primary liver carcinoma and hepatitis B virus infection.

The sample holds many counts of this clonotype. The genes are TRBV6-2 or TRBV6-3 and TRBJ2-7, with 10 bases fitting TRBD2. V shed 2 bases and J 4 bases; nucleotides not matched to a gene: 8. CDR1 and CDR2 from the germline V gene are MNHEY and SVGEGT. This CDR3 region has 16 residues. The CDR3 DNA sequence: TGTGCCAGCAGTTACGGAACCGGGACTAGCGCGTACGAGCAGTACTTC. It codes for CASSYGTGTSAYEQYF.

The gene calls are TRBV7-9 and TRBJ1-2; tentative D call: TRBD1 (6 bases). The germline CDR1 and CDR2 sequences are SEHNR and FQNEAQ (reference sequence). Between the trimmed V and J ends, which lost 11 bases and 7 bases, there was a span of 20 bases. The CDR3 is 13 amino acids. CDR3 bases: TGTGCCGGTGGCTTAGATGGGGGCTCTGGCTACACCTTC. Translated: CAGGLDGGSGYTF.

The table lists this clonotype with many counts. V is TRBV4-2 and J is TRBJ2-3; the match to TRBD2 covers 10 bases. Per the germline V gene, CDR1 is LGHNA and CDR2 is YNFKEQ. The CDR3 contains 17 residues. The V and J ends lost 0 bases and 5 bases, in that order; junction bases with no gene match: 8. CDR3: CASSQDEGAGGVDTQYF. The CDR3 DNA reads TGTGCCAGCAGCCAAGATGAGGGAGCGGGAGGGGTAGATACGCAGTATTTT.

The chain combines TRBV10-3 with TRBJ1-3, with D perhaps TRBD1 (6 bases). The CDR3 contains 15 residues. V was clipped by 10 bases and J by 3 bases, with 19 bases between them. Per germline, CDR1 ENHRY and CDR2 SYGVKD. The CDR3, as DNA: TGTGCCACCCGAGACGGGGGGCTTTTTGGAAACACCATATATTTT. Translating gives CATRDGGLFGNTIYF.

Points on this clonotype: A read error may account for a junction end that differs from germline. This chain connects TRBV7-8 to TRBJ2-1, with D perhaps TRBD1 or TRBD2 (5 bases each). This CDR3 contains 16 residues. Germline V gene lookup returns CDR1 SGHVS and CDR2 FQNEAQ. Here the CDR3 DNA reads TGTGCCAACAGCTTAGAGGGGAACAACCCCCGAGGTCAGCATTTCTTC. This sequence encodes CANSLEGNNPRGQHFF.

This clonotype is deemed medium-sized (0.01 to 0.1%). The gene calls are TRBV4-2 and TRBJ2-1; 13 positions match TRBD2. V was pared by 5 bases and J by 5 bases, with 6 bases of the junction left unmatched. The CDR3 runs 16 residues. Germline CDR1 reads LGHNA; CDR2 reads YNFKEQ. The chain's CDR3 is CASSVTGTSGDNEQFF. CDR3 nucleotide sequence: TGTGCCAGCAGCGTAACCGGGACTAGCGGGGACAATGAGCAGTTCTTC.

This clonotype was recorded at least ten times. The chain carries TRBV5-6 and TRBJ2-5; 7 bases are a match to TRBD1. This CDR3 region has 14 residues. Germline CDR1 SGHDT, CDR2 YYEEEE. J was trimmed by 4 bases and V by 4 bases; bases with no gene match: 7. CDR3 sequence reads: CASSRQGEGETQYF. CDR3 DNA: TGTGCCAGCAGCAGACAGGGCGAGGGAGAGACCCAGTACTTC.

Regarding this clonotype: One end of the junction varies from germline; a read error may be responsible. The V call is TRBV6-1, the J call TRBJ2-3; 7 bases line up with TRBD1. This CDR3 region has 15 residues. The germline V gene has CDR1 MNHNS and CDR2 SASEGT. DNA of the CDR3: TGTGCCAGCAGTATCCGGACAGGCCACACAGATATGCAGTATTTT. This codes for CASSIRTGHTDMQYF.

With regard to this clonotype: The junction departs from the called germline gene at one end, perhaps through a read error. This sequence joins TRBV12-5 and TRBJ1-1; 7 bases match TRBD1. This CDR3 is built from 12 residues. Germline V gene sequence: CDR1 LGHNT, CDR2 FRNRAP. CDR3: CASGLGQGKALF. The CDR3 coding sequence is TGTGCTAGTGGTTTGGGACAGGGAAAAGCTCTCTTT.

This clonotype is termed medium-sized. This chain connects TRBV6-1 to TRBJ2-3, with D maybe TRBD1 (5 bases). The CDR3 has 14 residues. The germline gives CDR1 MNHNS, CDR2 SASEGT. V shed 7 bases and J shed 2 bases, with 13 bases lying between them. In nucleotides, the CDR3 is TGTGCCAGCACCTACAGGACCCTCACAGATACGCAGTATTTT. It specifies CASTYRTLTDTQYF.

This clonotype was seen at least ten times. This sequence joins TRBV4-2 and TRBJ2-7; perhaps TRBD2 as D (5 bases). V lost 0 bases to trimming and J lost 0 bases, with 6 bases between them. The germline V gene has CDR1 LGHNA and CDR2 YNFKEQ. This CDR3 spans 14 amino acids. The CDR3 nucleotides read TGTGCCAGCAGCCAAGAGCGGGTCTCCTACGAGCAGTACTTC. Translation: CASSQERVSYEQYF.

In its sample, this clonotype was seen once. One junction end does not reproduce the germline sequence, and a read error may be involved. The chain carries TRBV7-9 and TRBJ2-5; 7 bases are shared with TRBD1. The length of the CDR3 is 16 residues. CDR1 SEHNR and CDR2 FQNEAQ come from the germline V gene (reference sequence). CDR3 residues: CASSLGMTGSLETQYF. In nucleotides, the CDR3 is TGTGCCAGTAGCTTAGGAATGACAGGGTCGCTGGAGACCCAGTACTTC.

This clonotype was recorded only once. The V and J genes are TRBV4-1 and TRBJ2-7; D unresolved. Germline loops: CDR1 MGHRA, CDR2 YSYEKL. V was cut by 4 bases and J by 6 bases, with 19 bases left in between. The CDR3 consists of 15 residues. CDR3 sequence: CASSPGSLTPCEQYF. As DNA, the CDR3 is TGCGCCAGCAGCCCCGGCTCTTTGACGCCCTGCGAGCAGTACTTC.

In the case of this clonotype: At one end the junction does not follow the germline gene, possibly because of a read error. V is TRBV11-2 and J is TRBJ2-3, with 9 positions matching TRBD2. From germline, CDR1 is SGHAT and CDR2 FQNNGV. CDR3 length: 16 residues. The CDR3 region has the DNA TGTGCCAGCAGCCCCCAGACTAGCGGCAGTACAGATACGCGGTATTTT. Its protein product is CASSPQTSGSTDTRYF.

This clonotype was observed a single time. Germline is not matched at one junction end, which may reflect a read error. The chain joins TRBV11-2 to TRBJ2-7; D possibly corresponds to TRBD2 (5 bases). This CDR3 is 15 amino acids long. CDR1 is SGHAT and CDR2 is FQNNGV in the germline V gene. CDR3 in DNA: TGTGTCAGCAGCTCTACAAGTGGCAGGAGGTACGAGCAGTACTTC. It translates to CVSSSTSGRRYEQYF.

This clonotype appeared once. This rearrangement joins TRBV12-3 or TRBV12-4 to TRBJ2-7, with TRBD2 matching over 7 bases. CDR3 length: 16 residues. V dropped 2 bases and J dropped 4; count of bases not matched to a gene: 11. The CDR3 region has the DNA TGTGCCAGCAGTTTATTAGTGGGAGGGCATCCATACGAGCAGTACTTC. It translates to CASSLLVGGHPYEQYF.

CDR3 loop: CARSLRDTISGNTIYF. CDR3 sequence (DNA): TGTGCCAGGAGTTTACGGGACACTATCTCTGGAAACACCATATATTTT. The V and J genes are TRBV7-9 and TRBJ1-3, with D tentatively TRBD1 (6 bases). The CDR3 extends over 16 amino acids. Trimming pared 9 bases from V and 0 bases from J, leaving 18 bases between. Germline values: CDR1 SEHNR, CDR2 FQNEAQ (reference sequence).

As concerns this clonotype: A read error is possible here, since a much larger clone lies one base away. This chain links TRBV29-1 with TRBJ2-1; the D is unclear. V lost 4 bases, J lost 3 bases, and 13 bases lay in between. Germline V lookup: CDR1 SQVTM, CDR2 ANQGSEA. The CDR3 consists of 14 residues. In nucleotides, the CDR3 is TGCAGCGTTGGGGCGGAATCAAACTACAATGAGCAGTTCTTC. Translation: CSVGAESNYNEQFF.

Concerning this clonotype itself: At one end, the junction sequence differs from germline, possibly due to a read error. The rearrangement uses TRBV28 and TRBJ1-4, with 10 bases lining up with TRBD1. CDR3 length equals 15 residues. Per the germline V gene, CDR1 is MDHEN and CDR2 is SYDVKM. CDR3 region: CASAGDRGRREKLFF. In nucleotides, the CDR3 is TGCGCCAGCGCAGGAGACAGGGGGCGTCGGGAAAAACTGTTTTTT.

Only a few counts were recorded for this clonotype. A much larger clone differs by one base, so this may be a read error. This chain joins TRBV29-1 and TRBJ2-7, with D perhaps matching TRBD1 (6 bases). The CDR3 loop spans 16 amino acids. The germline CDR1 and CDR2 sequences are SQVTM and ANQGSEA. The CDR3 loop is CSVGPRVGQTPYELYF. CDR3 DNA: TGCAGCGTTGGTCCCCGGGTCGGACAGACCCCCTACGAGCTGTACTTC.

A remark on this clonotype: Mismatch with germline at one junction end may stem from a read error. CDR3 DNA: TGTGCCAGCAGGCCCACGGGGGGCGAAAGAGATATGCAGTATTTT. It is translated as CASRPTGGERDMQYF. J is TRBJ2-3 and V is TRBV12-3 or TRBV12-4, with D perhaps matching TRBD2 (7 bases). The CDR3 sequence is 15 residues long.

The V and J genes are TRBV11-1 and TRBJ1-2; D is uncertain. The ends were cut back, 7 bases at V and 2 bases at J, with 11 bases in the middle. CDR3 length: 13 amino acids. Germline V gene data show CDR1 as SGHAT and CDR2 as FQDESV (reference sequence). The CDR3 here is CASNFSGNYGYTF. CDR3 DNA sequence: TGTGCCAGCAATTTCTCGGGCAACTATGGCTACACCTTC.

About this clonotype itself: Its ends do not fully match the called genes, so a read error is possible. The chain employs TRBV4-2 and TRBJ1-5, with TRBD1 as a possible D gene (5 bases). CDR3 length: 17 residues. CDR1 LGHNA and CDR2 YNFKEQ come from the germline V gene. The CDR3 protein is CGSSQDGGGLGNQPQHF. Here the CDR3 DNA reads TGTGGCAGCAGCCAAGATGGGGGGGGACTAGGAAATCAGCCCCAGCATTTT.

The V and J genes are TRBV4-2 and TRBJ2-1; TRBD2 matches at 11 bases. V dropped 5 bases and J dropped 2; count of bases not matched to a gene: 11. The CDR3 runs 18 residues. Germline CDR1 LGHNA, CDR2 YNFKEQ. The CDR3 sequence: CASSLFLAGGGPYNEQFF. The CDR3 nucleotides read TGTGCCAGCAGCTTGTTTCTAGCGGGAGGCGGTCCCTACAATGAGCAGTTCTTC.

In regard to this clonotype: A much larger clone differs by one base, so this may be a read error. The CDR3 DNA is TGCGCCAGCAGCTTGGATTGGGGCTTCGGGGACACTGAAGCTTTCTTT. Amino acid sequence: CASSLDWGFGDTEAFF. The chain joins TRBV5-1 to TRBJ1-1; D perhaps matches TRBD1 (5 bases). The germline V gene has CDR1 SGHRS and CDR2 YFSETQ. This CDR3 has 16 amino acids. Trimming pared 0 bases from V and 3 bases from J, leaving 15 bases between.